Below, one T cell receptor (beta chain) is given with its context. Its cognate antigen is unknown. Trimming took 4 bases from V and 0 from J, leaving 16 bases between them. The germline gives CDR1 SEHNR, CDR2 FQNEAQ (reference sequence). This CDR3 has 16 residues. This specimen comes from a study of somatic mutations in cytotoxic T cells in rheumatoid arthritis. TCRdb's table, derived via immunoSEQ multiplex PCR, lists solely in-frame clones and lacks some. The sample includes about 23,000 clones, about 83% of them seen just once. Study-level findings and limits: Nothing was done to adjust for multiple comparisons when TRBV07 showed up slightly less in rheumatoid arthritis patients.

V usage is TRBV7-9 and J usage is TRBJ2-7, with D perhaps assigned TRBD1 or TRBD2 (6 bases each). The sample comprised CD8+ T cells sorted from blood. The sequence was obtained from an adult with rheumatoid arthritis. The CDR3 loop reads CASSSWTTGASYEQYF. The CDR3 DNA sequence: TGTGCCAGCAGCTCTTGGACGACGGGGGCCTCCTACGAGCAGTACTTC.